This T cell receptor beta chain appears in the sequencing data of a study of T cell changes during pregnancy in multiple sclerosis (dated by TCRdb to the late 2010s). A note on the overall study: The study examined how the T cell repertoire changed over the course of pregnancy in women with multiple sclerosis.

V has 4 bases trimmed and J has 0 bases trimmed; junction bases matching no gene number 10. Including cysteine and phenylalanine, the CDR3 has 17 amino acids. The only DNA kept is the CDR3, 51 bases in frame from the first base. The germline V gene (reference sequence) specifies LNHDA as CDR1 and SQIVND as CDR2. Regarding this clone: There is no known antigen for this receptor. Base quality data are lacking; no much larger clone is found one base away.

The protocol used for the library was the immunoSEQ multiplex PCR assay. This is the immuneACCESS table as TCRdb keeps it, with only in-frame sequences that have V and J called. A part of the clones is gone; compared with another copy, unresolved V genes explain less than half, and the rest is unexplained. In this sample the table shows 49,000 or so clones, around 94% of which occur a single time. Approximately 5% of the sample is in the top ten clones. The sequencing here drew on CD8+ T cells from peripheral blood mononuclear cells, taken before pregnancy. This clonotype was obtained from a female donor with multiple sclerosis, enrolled in a pregnancy study. The rearranged chain carries TRBV19 and TRBJ1-1; 8 middle bases align to TRBD1. The CDR3 protein: CASSTLDRALMNTEAFF. The bases are TGTGCCAGTAGTACCCTGGACAGGGCCTTAATGAACACTGAAGCTTTCTTT.